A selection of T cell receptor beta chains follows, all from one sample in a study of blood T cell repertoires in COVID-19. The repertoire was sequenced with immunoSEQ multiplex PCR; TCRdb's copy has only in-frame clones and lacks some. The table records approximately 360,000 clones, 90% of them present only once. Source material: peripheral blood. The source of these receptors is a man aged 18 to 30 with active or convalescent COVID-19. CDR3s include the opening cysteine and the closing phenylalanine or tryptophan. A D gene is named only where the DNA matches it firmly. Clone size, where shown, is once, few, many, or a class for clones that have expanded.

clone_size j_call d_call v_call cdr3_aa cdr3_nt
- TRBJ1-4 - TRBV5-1 CASSLSGDKLFF TGCGCCAGCAGCTTGAGCGGGGACAAACTGTTTTTT
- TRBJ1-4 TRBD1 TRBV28 CASSGTGTGYNEKLFF TGTGCCAGCAGTGGAACCGGGACAGGCTATAATGAAAAACTGTTTTTT
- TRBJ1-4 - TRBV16 CASSSIQNEKLFF TGTGCCAGCAGCTCCATTCAAAATGAAAAACTGTTTTTT
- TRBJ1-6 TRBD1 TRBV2 CASSAGTGPNSPLHF TGTGCCAGCAGCGCCGGGACAGGGCCTAATTCACCCCTCCACTTT
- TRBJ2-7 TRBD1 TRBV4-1 CASAPGQGSYEQYF TGCGCCAGCGCCCCCGGACAGGGTTCCTACGAGCAGTACTTC
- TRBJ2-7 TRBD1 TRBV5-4 CASSVPGTGTYEQYF TGTGCCAGCAGCGTACCCGGGACAGGGACCTACGAGCAGTACTTC
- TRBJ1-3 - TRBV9 CASSVARGSGNTIYF TGTGCCAGCAGCGTAGCGCGGGGATCTGGAAACACCATATATTTT
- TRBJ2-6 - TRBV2 CASSSSGANVLTF TGTGCCAGCTCCAGCTCTGGGGCCAACGTCCTGACTTTC
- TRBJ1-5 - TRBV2 CASSDKLLSNQPQHF TGTGCCAGCAGTGACAAACTGCTGAGCAATCAGCCCCAGCATTTT
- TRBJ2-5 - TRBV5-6 CASSKEQGTEETQYF TGTGCCAGCAGCAAAGAACAGGGGACTGAAGAGACCCAGTACTTC
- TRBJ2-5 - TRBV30 CAWSITAEETQYF TGTGCCTGGAGTATCACAGCAGAGGAGACCCAGTACTTC
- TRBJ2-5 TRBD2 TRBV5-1 CASSPLLAGGQETQYF TGCGCCAGCAGCCCGCTACTAGCGGGGGGACAAGAGACCCAGTACTTC
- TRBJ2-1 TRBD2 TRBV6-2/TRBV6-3 CASSFPGLEDNEQFF TGTGCCAGCAGTTTCCCGGGACTAGAAGACAATGAGCAGTTCTTC
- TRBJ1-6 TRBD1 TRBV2 CASSLDRAHNSPLHF TGTGCCAGCAGTTTGGACAGGGCTCATAATTCACCCCTCCACTTT
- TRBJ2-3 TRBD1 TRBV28 CASSFGDRGLDTQYF TGTGCCAGCAGTTTTGGGGACAGGGGTCTCGATACGCAGTATTTT
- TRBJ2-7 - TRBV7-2 CASSLYQGNYEQYF TGTGCCAGCAGCTTATATCAGGGGAACTACGAGCAGTACTTC
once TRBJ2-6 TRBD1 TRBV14 CASSQPGQWASGANVLTF TGTGCCAGCAGCCAGCCGGGACAGTGGGCCTCTGGGGCCAACGTGCTGACTTTC
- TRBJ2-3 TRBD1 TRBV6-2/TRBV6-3 CASSYQGEVDTQYF TGTGCCAGCAGTTATCAGGGGGAAGTAGATACGCAGTATTTT
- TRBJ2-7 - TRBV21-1 CASSKAGPTTSGTTYEQYF TGTGCCAGCAGCAAGGCGGGACCGACAACTAGCGGGACAACCTACGAGCAGTACTTC
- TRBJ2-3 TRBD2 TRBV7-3 CASSLILAGSRSTDTQYF TGTGCCAGCAGCTTAATTCTAGCGGGATCCAGAAGCACAGATACGCAGTATTTT
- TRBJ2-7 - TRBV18 CASSPSLQGNEQYF TGTGCCAGCTCACCTTCACTCCAGGGTAACGAGCAGTACTTC
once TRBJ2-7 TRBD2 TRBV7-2 CASGVAGGPGEQYF TGTGCCAGCGGAGTAGCGGGAGGGCCGGGGGAGCAGTACTTC
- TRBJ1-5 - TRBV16 CASSEPGGNQPQHF TGTGCCAGCAGCGAACCAGGGGGCAATCAGCCCCAGCATTTT
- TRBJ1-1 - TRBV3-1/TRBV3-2 CASSQGTIRNTEAFF TGTGCCAGCAGCCAAGGGACAATACGGAACACTGAAGCTTTCTTT
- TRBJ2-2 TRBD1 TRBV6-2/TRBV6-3 CASSTGQVYTGELFF TGTGCCAGCAGCACAGGACAGGTGTACACCGGGGAGCTGTTTTTT
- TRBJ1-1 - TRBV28 CASSLSEFGAFF TGTGCCAGCAGTTTAAGTGAATTCGGAGCTTTCTTT
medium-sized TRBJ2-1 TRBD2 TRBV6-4 CASSDRAGAGNEQFF TGTGCCAGCAGTGACAGGGCGGGAGCAGGAAATGAGCAGTTCTTC
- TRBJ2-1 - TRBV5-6 CASTTIDFRNEQFF TGTGCCAGCACCACGATAGATTTTCGCAATGAGCAGTTCTTC
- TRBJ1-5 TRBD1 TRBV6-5 CASSSDRGHNQPQHF TGTGCCAGCAGTTCGGACAGGGGCCACAATCAGCCCCAGCATTTT
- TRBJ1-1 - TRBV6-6 CASSYPTGSGPAFF TGTGCCAGCAGTTACCCCACCGGTAGCGGGCCCGCTTTCTTT
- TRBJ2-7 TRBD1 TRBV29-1 CSVEVPGQGTTGYEQYF TGCAGCGTTGAAGTCCCGGGACAGGGGACAACGGGCTACGAGCAGTACTTC
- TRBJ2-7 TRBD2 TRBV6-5 CASKELAGGTYEQYF TGTGCCAGCAAAGAACTAGCGGGGGGTACCTACGAGCAGTACTTC
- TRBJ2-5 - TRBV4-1 CASSQVPIAGTQYF TGCGCCAGCAGCCAAGTCCCAATCGCAGGGACCCAGTACTTC
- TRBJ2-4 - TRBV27 CASSFSYQYAKNIQYF TGTGCCAGCAGTTTTTCATACCAGTATGCCAAAAACATTCAGTACTTC
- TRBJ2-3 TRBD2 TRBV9 CASSARLAGTDTQYF TGTGCCAGCAGCGCGAGACTAGCGGGCACAGATACGCAGTATTTT
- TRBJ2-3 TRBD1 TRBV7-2 CASSPDRGWDTQYF TGTGCCAGCAGCCCCGACAGGGGTTGGGATACGCAGTATTTT
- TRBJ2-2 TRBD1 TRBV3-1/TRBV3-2 CASSSGTGRNTGELFF TGTGCCAGCAGCTCCGGGACAGGGAGGAACACCGGGGAGCTGTTTTTT
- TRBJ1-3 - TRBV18 CASSPPGAGNTIYF TGTGCCAGCTCACCACCAGGGGCTGGAAACACCATATATTTT
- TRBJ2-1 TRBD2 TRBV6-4 CASSDSAGTSSNEQFF TGTGCCAGCAGTGACTCAGCCGGGACTAGCTCCAATGAGCAGTTCTTC
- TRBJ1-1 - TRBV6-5 CASSYSPGRAEAFF TGTGCCAGCAGTTACTCCCCGGGGAGGGCTGAAGCTTTCTTT
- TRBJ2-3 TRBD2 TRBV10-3 CAISARSGSGTDTQYF TGTGCCATCAGTGCCCGTAGCGGGAGTGGCACAGATACGCAGTATTTT
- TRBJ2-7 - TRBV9 CASSVGSQGGTYEQYF TGTGCCAGCAGCGTAGGGTCCCAGGGGGGAACCTACGAGCAGTACTTC
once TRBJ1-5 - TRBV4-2 CASSQTPADQPQHF TGTGCCAGCAGCCAAACCCCAGCGGATCAGCCCCAGCATTTT
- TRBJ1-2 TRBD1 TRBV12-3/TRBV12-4 CASSLQGAYGYTF TGTGCCAGCAGTCTGCAGGGGGCCTATGGCTACACCTTC
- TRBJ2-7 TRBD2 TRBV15 CATSRGTSGERKQYF TGTGCCACCAGCAGAGGGACTAGCGGTGAGAGGAAGCAGTACTTC
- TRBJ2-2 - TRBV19 CASSIGDPGELFF TGTGCCAGTAGTATCGGAGATCCCGGGGAGCTGTTTTTT
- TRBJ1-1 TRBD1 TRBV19 CASSKTGVRTEAFF TGTGCCAGTAGCAAAACAGGGGTTAGAACTGAAGCTTTCTTT
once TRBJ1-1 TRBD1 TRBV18 CASSPGQADRNTEAFF TGTGCCAGCTCCCCAGGACAGGCAGATAGGAACACTGAAGCTTTCTTT
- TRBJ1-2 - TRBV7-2 CASRPAPGTNYGYTF TGTGCCAGCAGGCCAGCGCCCGGGACTAACTATGGCTACACCTTC
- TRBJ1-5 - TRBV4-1 CASSQFFRDNYQPQHF TGCGCCAGCAGCCAATTCTTCCGGGACAACTATCAGCCCCAGCATTTT
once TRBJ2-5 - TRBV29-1 CSALTGEGTQYF TGCAGCGCCCTGACGGGTGAAGGGACCCAGTACTTC